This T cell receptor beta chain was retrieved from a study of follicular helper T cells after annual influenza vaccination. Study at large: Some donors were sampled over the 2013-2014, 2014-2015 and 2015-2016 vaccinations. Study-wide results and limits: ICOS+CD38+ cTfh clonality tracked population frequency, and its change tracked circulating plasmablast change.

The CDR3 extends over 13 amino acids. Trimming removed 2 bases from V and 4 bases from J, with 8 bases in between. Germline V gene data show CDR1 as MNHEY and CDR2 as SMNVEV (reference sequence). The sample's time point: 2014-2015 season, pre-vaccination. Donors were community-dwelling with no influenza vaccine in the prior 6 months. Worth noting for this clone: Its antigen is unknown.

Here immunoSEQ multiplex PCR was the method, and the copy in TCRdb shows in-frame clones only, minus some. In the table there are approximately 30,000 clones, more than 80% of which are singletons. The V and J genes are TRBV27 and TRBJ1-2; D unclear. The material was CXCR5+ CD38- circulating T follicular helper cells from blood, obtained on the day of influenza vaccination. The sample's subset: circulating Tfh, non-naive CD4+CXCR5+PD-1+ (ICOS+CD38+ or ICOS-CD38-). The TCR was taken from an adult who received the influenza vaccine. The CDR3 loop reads CASSLARTYGYTF. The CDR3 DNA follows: TGTGCCAGCAGTTTAGCGAGAACCTATGGCTACACCTTC.